These 19 T cell receptor beta chains came from one sample sequenced in a study of shared clonotypes between healthy human individuals (dated by TCRdb to about 2020). Libraries were made using the immunoSEQ multiplex PCR assay. Drawn from immuneACCESS, this table holds only the in-frame rearrangements with V and J called that TCRdb kept. Clones are partly lost; checked studies trace under half to an unresolved V gene and leave the rest unexplained. The sample table contains about 2.3 million clones; only one count was recorded for 85% to 95% of them. Of the sample, about 0.41% is held by the ten largest clones. Specimen: naive CD4+ T cells from PBMCs. Explained via the paper, the cell subset or site label denotes: CD45RA+ positively selected. Every receptor here comes from a man between 18 and 29 years old in good health. Some clones in this sample may be carry-over from other donors' samples.

As concerns this clone: This same CDR3 is encoded by further DNA sequences in the sample. This sequence joins TRBV7-2 and TRBJ1-5; no clear D gene. This CDR3 region has 13 residues. The germline V and J ends were trimmed by 2 bases and 1 base, with 3 bases remaining between them. CDR1 is SGHTA and CDR2 is FQGNSA in the germline V gene. The CDR3 sequence is CASSLSSNQPQHF. In nucleotides, the CDR3 is TGTGCCAGCAGCTTAAGCAGCAATCAGCCCCAGCATTTT.

V and J are TRBV28 and TRBJ1-3, with D unresolved. V shed 4 bases and J shed 8 bases, with 12 bases lying between them. CDR3 size: 13 residues. Germline V gene sequence: CDR1 MDHEN, CDR2 SYDVKM. The CDR3 reads CASSSPVGDTIYF. The CDR3, as DNA: TGTGCCAGCAGTTCCCCGGTCGGGGACACCATATATTTT.

This clone appeared once. The chain carries TRBV13 and TRBJ2-3, with D perhaps being TRBD1 or TRBD2 (5 bases each). V lost 3 bases to trimming and J lost 6 bases, with 13 bases between them. This CDR3 contains 14 residues. CDR1 PRHDT and CDR2 FYEKMQ come from the germline V gene (reference sequence). The CDR3 bases are TGTGCCAGCAGCTTGGGACCGGGCGGGGATACGCAGTATTTT. Translated, it gives CASSLGPGGDTQYF.

The chain has TRBV2 and TRBJ1-5; D ambiguous. The CDR3 spans 15 residues. Trimming stripped 6 bases from V and 0 bases from J, with 12 bases between. Germline CDR1 is SNHLY and CDR2 is FYNNEI. The CDR3 region is CASRASLVSNQPQHF. The CDR3 DNA sequence: TGTGCCAGCAGGGCGAGTCTGGTTAGCAATCAGCCCCAGCATTTT.

The V gene is TRBV6-6, the J gene TRBJ1-1; 9 nucleotides align to TRBD1. With 4 bases clipped from V and 5 bases from J, the junction kept 2 bases outside the gene matches. This CDR3 is built from 13 residues. Germline V CDR1 and CDR2: MNHNY, SVGAGI (reference sequence). The CDR3 protein is CASSWDRATEAFF. In DNA, the CDR3 is TGTGCCAGCAGTTGGGACAGGGCAACTGAAGCTTTCTTT.

The genes are TRBV5-8 and TRBJ2-7, with 7 bases fitting TRBD2. Germline CDR1 and CDR2: SGHTS and YDEGEE. Trimming at V came to 5 bases and at J to 4 bases, leaving 6 bases not matched to a gene. This CDR3 has 13 residues. DNA for the CDR3: TGTGCCAGCAGGAGGGAGGGCCGTTACGAGCAGTACTTC. Translating it yields CASRREGRYEQYF.

The chain combines TRBV30 with TRBJ1-6, with D unresolved. V was pared by 2 bases and J by 12 bases, with 14 bases between. From germline, CDR1 is GTSNPN and CDR2 SVGIG (reference sequence). The CDR3 runs to 13 residues. Here the CDR3 reads CAWSHAEGRPLHF. The CDR3 DNA sequence: TGTGCCTGGAGTCACGCGGAAGGGCGACCCCTCCACTTT.

CDR3 region: CASSLERDRATGELFF. As DNA, the CDR3 is TGTGCCAGCAGCTTAGAGCGGGACAGGGCTACCGGGGAGCTGTTTTTT. The chain recombines TRBV7-6 with TRBJ2-2; 9 nucleotides match TRBD1. V lost 1 base and J lost 5; bases outside the gene matches: 5. The CDR3 extends over 16 amino acids. The germline CDR1 and CDR2 sequences are SGHVS and FNYEAQ.

V usage is TRBV4-1 and J usage is TRBJ1-2, with D unclear. The CDR3 has 14 residues. Deletions cut 4 bases from V and 1 base from J, with 10 bases between. The germline CDR1 and CDR2 sequences are MGHRA and YSYEKL. CDR3 coding DNA: TGCGCCAGCAGCCCGAGAGGCGATAACTATGGCTACACCTTC. Translated, it gives CASSPRGDNYGYTF.

CDR3 coding DNA: TGTGCCAGCAGGGGACAGGGTAGATACGAGCAGTACTTC. Protein sequence: CASRGQGRYEQYF. The chain recombines TRBV28 with TRBJ2-7, with 9 bases lining up with TRBD1. This CDR3 contains 13 residues. The trim removed 6 bases at V and 4 bases at J, leaving 4 bases unmatched. Germline V gene lookup returns CDR1 MDHEN and CDR2 SYDVKM.

This chain's CDR3 is CASKIGGPIQYF. Here the CDR3 DNA reads TGTGCCAGCAAAATCGGGGGCCCCATTCAGTACTTC. The chain joins TRBV6-1 to TRBJ2-4; either TRBD1 or TRBD2 may fit D (6 bases each). Trimming pared 7 bases from V and 9 bases from J, leaving 13 bases between. The germline V gene has CDR1 MNHNS and CDR2 SASEGT. CDR3 length: 12 residues.

The rearrangement uses TRBV19 and TRBJ2-1; TRBD1 agrees at 10 bases. Germline V CDR1 and CDR2: LNHDA, SQIVND (reference sequence). This CDR3 spans 14 amino acids. J gave up 5 bases and V 4 bases, and 2 bases lay outside the gene matches. The CDR3 nucleotides are TGTGCCAGTAGTACGACAGGGGGCCACAATGAGCAGTTCTTC. Its protein is CASSTTGGHNEQFF.

DNA for the CDR3: TGCGCCAGCAGCTCGGCGGGAGGGAGCTCCTACGAGCAGTACTTC. It is translated as CASSSAGGSSYEQYF. The chain links TRBV5-1 to TRBJ2-7, with TRBD2 matching 9 bases. Germline CDR1 SGHRS, CDR2 YFSETQ. V was clipped by 3 bases and J by 0 bases; unmatched bases: 4. The CDR3 is made up of 15 amino acids. The full variable domain, its missing parts supplied by reference TRBV5-1 and TRBJ2-7, is KAGVTQTPRYLIKTRGQQVTLSCSPISGHRSVSWYQQTPGQGLQFLFEYFSETQRNKGNFPGRFSGRQFSNSRSEMNVSTLELGDSALYLCASSSAGGSSYEQYFGPGTRLTVT.

This sequence joins TRBV1 and TRBJ2-1; TRBD2, the table's D call, was not compared with the DNA. TRBV1 is a documented pseudogene. The CDR3 has 14 residues. The CDR3 DNA reads TGCACCAGCAGCCATAACGCGGAGCGCAATGAGCAGTTCTTC. Translation: CTSSHNAERNEQFF.

This chain links TRBV6-5 with TRBJ2-3; 7 bases agree with TRBD2. The CDR3 sequence is 13 residues long. V lost 0 bases and J lost 11; bases outside the gene matches: 5. Germline-derived CDR1 and CDR2 are MNHEY and SVGAGI. The CDR3 sequence: CASSYSGREEQYF. DNA for the CDR3: TGTGCCAGCAGTTACTCGGGACGGGAGGAGCAGTATTTT.

A note on this clone: A junction boundary mismatches the germline segment, possibly from a read error. The chain carries TRBV7-9 and TRBJ1-2; 7 bases match TRBD1. The CDR3 sequence is 11 residues long. The germline gives CDR1 SEHNR, CDR2 FQNEAQ (reference sequence). The CDR3 DNA is TGTGCCAGCAGCCCCGCCCGGGACAGTTGGTTC. Protein sequence: CASSPARDSWF.

The rearrangement links TRBV29-1 to TRBJ1-2; D is uncertain. CDR3 size: 12 residues. V was clipped by 5 bases and J by 3 bases, with 10 bases between them. The germline CDR1 and CDR2 sequences are SQVTM and ANQGSEA. The CDR3 region is CSVPQEYYGYTF. CDR3 sequence (DNA): TGCAGCGTTCCCCAAGAGTACTATGGCTACACCTTC.

The chain joins TRBV28 to TRBJ1-1, with 9 positions matching TRBD1. V trimming: 5 bases; J trimming: 5 bases; junction bases outside the gene matches: 9. CDR1 MDHEN and CDR2 SYDVKM come from the germline V gene. The CDR3 runs to 15 residues. CDR3 protein: CASSGTGTGQTEAFF. The CDR3 DNA is TGTGCCAGCAGTGGGACCGGGACAGGGCAAACTGAAGCTTTCTTT. Full variable domain (missing parts from reference TRBV28 and TRBJ1-1): DVKVTQSSRYLVKRTGEKVFLECVQDMDHENMFWYRQDPGLGLRLIYFSYDVKMKEKGDIPEGYSVSREKKERFSLILESASTNQTSMYLCASSGTGTGQTEAFFGQGTRLTVV.

The CDR3 DNA sequence: TGTGCCAGCAGTTCTTCAGGGATTTCCTACAATGAGCAGTTCTTC. This translates into CASSSSGISYNEQFF. The chain employs TRBV6-5 and TRBJ2-1; maybe TRBD1 (5 bases). Trimming stripped 4 bases from V and 1 base from J, with 11 bases between. CDR1 is MNHEY and CDR2 is SVGAGI in the germline V gene. This CDR3 contains 15 residues.